The TCR beta chain described here comes from a study of post-analysis software for immune sequencing data. The CDR3 totals 17 residues. The V and J ends lost 6 bases and 3 bases respectively, with 24 bases between them. Per germline, CDR1 DFQATT and CDR2 SNEGSKA (reference sequence). About this clonotype itself: The antigen remains unidentified.

The library was made from cDNA and included unique molecular identifiers. TCRdb redid the calling of the PCR reads with MiXCR, one entry per CDR3 protein. The data contain hundreds of thousands of distinct CDR3 sequences, about 53% of them singletons. Whole-study results and caveats: Patients carried roughly 5 TRBV segments more frequently than controls did, and TRBV5-6, TRBV5-1 and TRBV20-1 were among them.

This chain joins TRBV20-1 and TRBJ1-5; D is unclear. This TCR was sampled from a girl between 5 and 17 years old with multiple sclerosis. Sequencing was performed on blood. The DNA of the CDR3 is TGCAGTGCCTCAAGGTCTCGGACCCACTTCGACAATCAGCCCCAGCATTTT. Translation gives CSASRSRTHFDNQPQHF.